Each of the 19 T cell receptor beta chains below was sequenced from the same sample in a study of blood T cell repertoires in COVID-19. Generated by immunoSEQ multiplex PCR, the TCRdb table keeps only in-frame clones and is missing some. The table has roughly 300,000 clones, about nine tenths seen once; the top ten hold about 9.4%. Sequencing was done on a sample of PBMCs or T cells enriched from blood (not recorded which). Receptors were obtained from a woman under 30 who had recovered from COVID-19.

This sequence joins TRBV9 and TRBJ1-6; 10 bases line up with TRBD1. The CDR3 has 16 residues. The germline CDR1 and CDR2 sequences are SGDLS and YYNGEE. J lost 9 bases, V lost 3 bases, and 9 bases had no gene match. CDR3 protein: CASSDRGQGETSPLHF. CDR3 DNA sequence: TGTGCCAGCAGCGATAGAGGACAGGGGGAGACTTCACCCCTCCACTTT.

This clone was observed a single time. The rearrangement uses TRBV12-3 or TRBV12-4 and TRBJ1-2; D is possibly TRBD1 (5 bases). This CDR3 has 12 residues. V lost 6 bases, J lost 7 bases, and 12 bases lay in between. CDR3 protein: CASSQRGGGYTF. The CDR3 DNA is TGTGCCAGCAGCCAACGCGGGGGTGGCTACACCTTC.

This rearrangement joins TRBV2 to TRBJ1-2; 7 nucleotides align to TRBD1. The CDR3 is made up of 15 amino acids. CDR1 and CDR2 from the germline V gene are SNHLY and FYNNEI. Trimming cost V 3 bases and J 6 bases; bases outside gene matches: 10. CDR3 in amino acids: CASSDGDEQGNGYTF. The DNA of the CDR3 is TGTGCCAGCAGTGATGGTGATGAACAGGGGAATGGCTACACCTTC. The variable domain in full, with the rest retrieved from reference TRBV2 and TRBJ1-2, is EPEVTQTPSHQVTQMGQEVILRCVPISNHLYFYWYRQILGQKVEFLVSFYNNEISEKSEIFDDQFSVERPDGSNFTLKIRSTKLEDSAMYFCASSDGDEQGNGYTFGSGTRLTVV.

CDR3 in amino acids: CASTSGTAPYVLKETQYF. CDR3 sequence (DNA): TGTGCCAGCACCAGCGGGACGGCTCCCTACGTACTCAAAGAGACCCAGTACTTC. The J gene is TRBJ2-5, the V gene TRBV28; TRBD2 matches at 7 bases. The germline V gene has CDR1 MDHEN and CDR2 SYDVKM. CDR3 length: 18 residues. The V gene end was trimmed by 7 bases and the J gene end by 3 bases; junction bases not matched to a gene: 20.

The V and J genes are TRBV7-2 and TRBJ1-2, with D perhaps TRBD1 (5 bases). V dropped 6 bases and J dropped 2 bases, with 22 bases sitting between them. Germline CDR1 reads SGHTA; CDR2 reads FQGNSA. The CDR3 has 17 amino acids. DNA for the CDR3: TGTGCCAGCAGTCCCTACGATGATGGGGCCAGAAACTATGGCTACACCTTC. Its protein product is CASSPYDDGARNYGYTF. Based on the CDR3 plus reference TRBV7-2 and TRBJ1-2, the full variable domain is GAGVSQSPSNKVTEKGKDVELRCDPISGHTALYWYRQSLGQGLEFLIYFQGNSAPDKSGLPSDRFSAERTGGSVSTLTIQRTQQEDSAVYLCASSPYDDGARNYGYTFGSGTRLTVV.

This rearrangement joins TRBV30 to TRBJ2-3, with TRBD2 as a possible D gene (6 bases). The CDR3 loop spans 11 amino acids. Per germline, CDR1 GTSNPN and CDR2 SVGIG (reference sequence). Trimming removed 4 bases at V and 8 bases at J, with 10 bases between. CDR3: CAWIWGGTQYF. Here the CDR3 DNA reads TGTGCCTGGATTTGGGGAGGTACGCAGTATTTT.

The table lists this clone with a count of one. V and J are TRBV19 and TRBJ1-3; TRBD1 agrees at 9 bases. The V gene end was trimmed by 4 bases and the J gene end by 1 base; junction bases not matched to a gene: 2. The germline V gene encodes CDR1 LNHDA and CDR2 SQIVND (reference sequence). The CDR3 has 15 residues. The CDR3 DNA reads TGTGCCAGTAGTACGGGGACAGGGTCTGGAAACACCATATATTTT. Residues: CASSTGTGSGNTIYF.

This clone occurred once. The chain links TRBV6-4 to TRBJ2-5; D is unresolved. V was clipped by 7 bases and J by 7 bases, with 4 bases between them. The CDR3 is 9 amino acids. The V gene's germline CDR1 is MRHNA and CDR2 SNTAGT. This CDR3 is CASTVTQYF. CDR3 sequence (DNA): TGTGCCAGCACGGTGACCCAGTACTTC.

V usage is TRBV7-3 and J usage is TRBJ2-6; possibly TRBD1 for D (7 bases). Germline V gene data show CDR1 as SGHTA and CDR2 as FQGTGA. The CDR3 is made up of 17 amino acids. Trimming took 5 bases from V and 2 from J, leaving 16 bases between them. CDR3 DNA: TGTGCCAGCAGCCCACCTGGAGGGGGCGCTGGGGCCAACGTCCTGACTTTC. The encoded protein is CASSPPGGGAGANVLTF.

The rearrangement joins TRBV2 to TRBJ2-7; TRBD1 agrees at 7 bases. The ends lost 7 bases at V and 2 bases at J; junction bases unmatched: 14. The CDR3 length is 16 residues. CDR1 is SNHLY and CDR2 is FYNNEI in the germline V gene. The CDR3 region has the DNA TGTGCCAGCACCCCACCCGGGGACAGCTATCCCTACGAGCAGTACTTC. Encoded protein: CASTPPGDSYPYEQYF.

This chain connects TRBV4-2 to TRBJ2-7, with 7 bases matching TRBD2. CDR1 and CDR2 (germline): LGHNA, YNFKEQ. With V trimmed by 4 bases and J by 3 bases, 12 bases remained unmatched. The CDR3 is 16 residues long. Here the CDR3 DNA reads TGTGCCAGCAGCCGAGGAGCCGGACTAGGAGACTACGAGCAGTACTTC. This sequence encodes CASSRGAGLGDYEQYF.

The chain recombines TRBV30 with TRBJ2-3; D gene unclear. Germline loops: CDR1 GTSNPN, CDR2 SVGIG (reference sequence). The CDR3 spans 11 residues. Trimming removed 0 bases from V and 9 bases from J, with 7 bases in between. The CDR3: CAWSVGGTQYF. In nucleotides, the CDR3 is TGTGCCTGGAGTGTTGGCGGAACGCAGTATTTT.

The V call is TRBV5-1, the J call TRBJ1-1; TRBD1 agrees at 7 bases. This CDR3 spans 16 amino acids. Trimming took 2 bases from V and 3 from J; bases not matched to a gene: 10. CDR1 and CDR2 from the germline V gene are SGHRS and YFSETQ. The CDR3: CASSLEPGGRDTEAFF. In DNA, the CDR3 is TGCGCCAGCAGCTTAGAGCCAGGGGGTCGGGACACTGAAGCTTTCTTT.

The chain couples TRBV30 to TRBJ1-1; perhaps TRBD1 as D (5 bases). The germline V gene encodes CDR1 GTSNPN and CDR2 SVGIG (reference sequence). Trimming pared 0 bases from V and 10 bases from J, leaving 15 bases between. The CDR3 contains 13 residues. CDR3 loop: CAWSVGAGQVAFF. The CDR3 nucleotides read TGTGCCTGGAGTGTAGGTGCGGGGCAAGTAGCTTTCTTT.

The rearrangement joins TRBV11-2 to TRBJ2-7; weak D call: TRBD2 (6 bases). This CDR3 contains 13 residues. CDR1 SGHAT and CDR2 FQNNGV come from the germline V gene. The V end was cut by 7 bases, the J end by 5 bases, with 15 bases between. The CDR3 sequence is CASTYRGWNEQYF. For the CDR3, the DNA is TGTGCCAGCACCTACCGGGGGTGGAACGAGCAGTACTTC. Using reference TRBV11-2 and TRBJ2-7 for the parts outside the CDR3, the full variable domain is EAGVAQSPRYKIIEKRQSVAFWCNPISGHATLYWYQQILGQGPKLLIQFQNNGVVDDSQLPKDRFSAERLKGVDSTLKIQPAKLEDSAVYLCASTYRGWNEQYFGPGTRLTVT.

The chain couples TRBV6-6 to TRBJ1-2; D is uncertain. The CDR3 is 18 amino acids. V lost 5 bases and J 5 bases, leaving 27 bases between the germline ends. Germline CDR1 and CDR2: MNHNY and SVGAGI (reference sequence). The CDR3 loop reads CASSPDVAGAGYWYGYTF. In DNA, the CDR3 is TGTGCCAGCAGTCCCGACGTGGCAGGCGCTGGATATTGGTATGGCTACACCTTC.

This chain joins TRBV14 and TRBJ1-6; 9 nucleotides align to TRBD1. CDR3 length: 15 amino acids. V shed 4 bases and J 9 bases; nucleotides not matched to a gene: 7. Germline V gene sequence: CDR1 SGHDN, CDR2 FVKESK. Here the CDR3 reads CASSLGQGFGSPLHF. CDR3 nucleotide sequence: TGTGCCAGCAGCCTAGGACAGGGGTTTGGTTCACCCCTCCACTTT.

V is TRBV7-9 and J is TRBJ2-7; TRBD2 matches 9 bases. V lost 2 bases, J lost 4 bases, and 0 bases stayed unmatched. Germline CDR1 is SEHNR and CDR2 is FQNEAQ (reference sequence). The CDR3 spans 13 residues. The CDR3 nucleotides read TGTGCCAGCAGCTTACTAGCGGGATACGAGCAGTACTTC. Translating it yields CASSLLAGYEQYF.

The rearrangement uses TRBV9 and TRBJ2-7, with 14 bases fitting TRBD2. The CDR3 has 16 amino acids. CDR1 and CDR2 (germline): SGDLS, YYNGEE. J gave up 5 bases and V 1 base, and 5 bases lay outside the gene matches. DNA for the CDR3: TGTGCCAGCAGCGTAAGACTAGCGGGAGGGATGCACGAGCAGTACTTC. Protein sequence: CASSVRLAGGMHEQYF.